These 23 T cell receptor beta chains originate from one sample sequenced in a study of T-cell reconstitution after alpha-beta-depleted transplantation in children. Unique molecular identifiers featured in how the TCRbeta library was prepared. A single record per CDR3 protein comes from TCRdb applying MiXCR to the PCR reads. The sample shows about 900,000 distinct CDR3 sequences, around 30% of them seen only once. This specimen was PBMCs, mostly from graft donor cells, taken 360 days after TCRalphabeta/CD19-depleted stem cell transplant. The receptors derive from a boy under two years old who had a stem cell transplant for SCID, so the T cells may come from the graft donor.

This clonotype was seen more than once but under ten times. This chain uses TRBV30 with TRBJ2-1; the D gene could be TRBD1 or TRBD2 (6 bases each). The CDR3 is 11 residues long. The V and J ends lost 3 bases and 11 bases respectively, with 11 bases between them. Germline CDR1 GTSNPN, CDR2 SVGIG (reference sequence). CDR3 amino acids: CAWSGGGKQFF. The DNA of the CDR3 is TGTGCCTGGAGCGGAGGGGGGAAGCAGTTCTTC.

This clonotype was detected ten times or more. The CDR3 sequence is CASSLGDPNTEAFF. Written as DNA, the CDR3 is TGTGCCAGCAGCTTAGGGGACCCGAACACTGAAGCTTTCTTT. The chain recombines TRBV5-6 with TRBJ1-1; the D gene is possibly TRBD1 (5 bases). Trimming removed 2 bases from V and 1 base from J, with 9 bases in between. This CDR3 comprises 14 residues. Germline CDR1 and CDR2: SGHDT and YYEEEE.

The table lists this clonotype with a few counts. The chain carries TRBV5-6 and TRBJ1-1, with 9 bases lining up with TRBD1. The germline CDR1 and CDR2 sequences are SGHDT and YYEEEE. The CDR3 extends over 14 amino acids. The junction had 4 bases not matched to a gene; V was cut back by 3 bases and J by 4 bases. CDR3 DNA: TGTGCCAGCAGCTCGGACAGGGGTGGCACTGAAGCTTTCTTT. Amino acid sequence: CASSSDRGGTEAFF.

V and J are TRBV6-2 or TRBV6-3 and TRBJ2-7; D possibly corresponds to TRBD2 (5 bases). Germline-derived CDR1 and CDR2 are MNHEY and SVGEGT. Trimming stripped 6 bases from V and 2 bases from J, with 14 bases between. The CDR3 spans 14 residues. Here the CDR3 DNA reads TGTGCCAGCAGGCAACCGGGAACAACCTACGAGCAGTACTTC. It codes for CASRQPGTTYEQYF.

The rearrangement uses TRBV4-3 and TRBJ2-5; 8 nucleotides align to TRBD2. Losses at the gene ends were 0 bases for V and 5 bases for J; bases not matched to a gene: 8. CDR1 is LGHNA and CDR2 is YSLEER in the germline V gene. This CDR3 has 16 residues. The CDR3, as DNA: TGCGCCAGCAGCCAAGAAACTAGCGGTCCGCGTGAGACCCAGTACTTC. It specifies CASSQETSGPRETQYF.

J is TRBJ2-4 and V is TRBV4-3; weak D call: TRBD1 (5 bases). Germline CDR1 is LGHNA and CDR2 is YSLEER. The V end lost 3 bases, the J end lost 8 bases, and 11 bases lay between the germline ends. The CDR3 spans 13 residues. The DNA of the CDR3 is TGCGCCAGCAGCCAGAACAGGCGGCACATTCAGTACTTC. Translating it yields CASSQNRRHIQYF.

In its sample, this clonotype was seen a few times. The V gene is TRBV15, the J gene TRBJ2-3; 7 bases are a match to TRBD2. The CDR3 runs to 15 residues. V gave up 4 bases and J gave up 4 bases; unmatched junction bases: 8. Germline assignment: CDR1 LNHNV and CDR2 YYDKDF (reference sequence). The CDR3 DNA reads TGTGCCACCAGCACCCGACTAGCCGGCGCAGATACGCAGTATTTT. Translation: CATSTRLAGADTQYF.

The V gene is TRBV29-1, the J gene TRBJ1-4, with D possibly being TRBD1 (6 bases). This CDR3 region has 13 residues. Germline V lookup: CDR1 SQVTM, CDR2 ANQGSEA. The DNA for the CDR3 is TGCATCGCCTACAGGGACCGTAATGAAAAACTGTTTTTT. As protein: CIAYRDRNEKLFF. The full variable domain, its missing parts supplied by reference TRBV29-1 and TRBJ1-4, is SAVISQKPSRDICQRGTSLTIQCQVDSQVTMMFWYRQQPGQSLTLIATANQGSEATYESGFVIDKFPISRPNLTFSTLTVSNMSPEDSSIYLCIAYRDRNEKLFFGSGTQLSVL.

The V and J genes are TRBV7-2 and TRBJ2-1; TRBD2 is a possible D gene (6 bases). Germline V gene lookup returns CDR1 SGHTA and CDR2 FQGNSA. The CDR3 is 15 residues long. V lost 3 bases and J 8 bases, leaving 17 bases between the germline ends. CDR3 amino acids: CASSFARGLLDEQFF. The DNA of the CDR3 is TGTGCCAGCAGCTTTGCGCGGGGCCTCTTGGATGAGCAGTTCTTC.

This clonotype was seen a few times. V is TRBV4-3 and J is TRBJ1-1; D is ambiguous. Germline-derived CDR1 and CDR2 are LGHNA and YSLEER. The CDR3 has 14 amino acids. Trimming shortened V by 0 bases and J by 7 bases, and 12 bases separated the two germline ends. The CDR3 coding sequence is TGCGCCAGCAGCCAAGATGGAGGTCAAGGTGAAGCTTTCTTT. It yields the protein CASSQDGGQGEAFF.

The sample holds a few counts of this clonotype. CDR3 nucleotides: TGTGCCAGCAGGATCCTAGCGGATACCTACAATGAGCAGTTCTTC. Encoded protein: CASRILADTYNEQFF. The chain uses TRBV12-3 or TRBV12-4 and TRBJ2-1; TRBD2 matches at 7 bases. This CDR3 has 15 amino acids. J lost 2 bases, V lost 6 bases, and 7 bases had no gene match.

This clonotype was recorded a few times. The V gene is TRBV5-1, the J gene TRBJ2-5; D remains unclear. CDR1 is SGHRS, CDR2 YFSETQ, per germline. This CDR3 is 13 amino acids long. V was pared by 0 bases and J by 5 bases, with 8 bases between. Here the CDR3 reads CASSLGVWETQYF. The CDR3 coding sequence is TGCGCCAGCAGCTTGGGGGTTTGGGAGACCCAGTACTTC. Full variable domain (outside the CDR3, taken from reference TRBV5-1 and TRBJ2-5): KAGVTQTPRYLIKTRGQQVTLSCSPISGHRSVSWYQQTPGQGLQFLFEYFSETQRNKGNFPGRFSGRQFSNSRSEMNVSTLELGDSALYLCASSLGVWETQYFGPGTRLLVL.

This clonotype has a single count. This chain links TRBV20-1 with TRBJ2-3; TRBD1 or TRBD2 may be the D gene (5 bases each). The CDR3 spans 14 residues. CDR1 is DFQATT, CDR2 SNEGSKA, per germline (reference sequence). V was cut by 3 bases and J by 2 bases, with 12 bases left in between. CDR3: CSASPGPVTDTQYF. The CDR3 region has the DNA TGCAGTGCTAGCCCGGGGCCCGTCACAGATACGCAGTATTTT.

V and J are TRBV25-1 and TRBJ2-2; 8 nucleotides match TRBD2. Looked up from germline, CDR1 is MGHDK and CDR2 is SYGVNS. Unmatched junction bases numbered 7, after V lost 10 bases and J lost 6 bases. This CDR3 is built from 13 residues. CDR3 protein: CATKTGGSGELFF. CDR3 bases: TGTGCCACAAAAACGGGGGGGTCCGGGGAGCTGTTTTTT.

This clonotype has more than one count but fewer than ten. The CDR3 sequence is CASSYYGTAGLGNSPLHF. The CDR3 coding sequence is TGTGCCAGCAGTTACTACGGGACGGCAGGACTTGGGAATTCACCCCTCCACTTT. The genes are TRBV6-5 and TRBJ1-6, with a weak D call TRBD1 (5 bases). The CDR3 is made up of 18 amino acids. Between the trimmed V and J ends, which lost 1 base and 7 bases, there was a span of 20 bases. Germline CDR1 is MNHEY and CDR2 is SVGAGI.

The rearrangement uses TRBV28 and TRBJ2-3, with TRBD1 as a possible D gene (5 bases). This CDR3 has 15 amino acids. V was clipped by 2 bases and J by 3 bases, with 12 bases between them. The germline gives CDR1 MDHEN, CDR2 SYDVKM. CDR3 bases: TGTGCCAGCAGTTTAGGGGCAGAAGTTACAGATACGCAGTATTTT. This translates into CASSLGAEVTDTQYF.

Only a few counts were recorded for this clonotype. The V call is TRBV5-1, the J call TRBJ2-7, with a weak D call TRBD1 (5 bases). Germline values: CDR1 SGHRS, CDR2 YFSETQ. The germline V and J ends were trimmed by 4 bases and 9 bases, with 23 bases remaining between them. The CDR3 loop spans 15 amino acids. The CDR3 DNA reads TGCGCCAGCAGCGCTGGTCCTCGCCAGGGAATTGGGCAGTACTTC. Translating it yields CASSAGPRQGIGQYF.

The genes are TRBV5-8 and TRBJ2-5; 12 bases are a match to TRBD2. From germline, CDR1 is SGHTS and CDR2 YDEGEE. Losses at the gene ends were 0 bases for V and 5 bases for J; bases not matched to a gene: 5. This CDR3 spans 16 amino acids. CDR3 amino acids: CASSLGLAGVVETQYF. The DNA of the CDR3 is TGTGCCAGCAGCTTGGGACTAGCGGGGGTTGTGGAGACCCAGTACTTC.

The chain carries TRBV15 and TRBJ2-1, with 11 bases lining up with TRBD2. Per germline, CDR1 LNHNV and CDR2 YYDKDF (reference sequence). This CDR3 contains 17 residues. The V segment lost 5 bases and the J segment 6 bases; nucleotides outside the gene matches: 12. The CDR3 DNA reads as TGTGCCACCAGCGACCCTGAGGCTAGCGGGGGGACCAATGAGCAGTTCTTC. Translation: CATSDPEASGGTNEQFF.

The chain combines TRBV6-6 with TRBJ2-7; D unresolved. The CDR3 consists of 13 residues. The V and J ends lost 4 bases and 4 bases respectively, with 11 bases between them. The germline V gene has CDR1 MNHNY and CDR2 SVGAGI (reference sequence). CDR3 sequence reads: CASSLLRHYEQYF. The CDR3 DNA is TGTGCCAGCAGTTTACTCCGTCATTACGAGCAGTACTTC.

This clonotype was picked up a small number of times. The chain has TRBV11-1 and TRBJ2-1; TRBD2 aligns across 12 bases. The CDR3 spans 18 residues. Germline V lookup: CDR1 SGHAT, CDR2 FQDESV (reference sequence). The V and J ends lost 1 base and 7 bases, in that order; junction bases with no gene match: 11. The CDR3 is CASSLEMLAGGLDNEQFF. The DNA of the CDR3 is TGTGCCAGCAGCTTAGAAATGCTAGCGGGGGGGCTGGATAATGAGCAGTTCTTC.

The chain uses TRBV6-5 and TRBJ1-1; D call uncertain. In germline, CDR1 is MNHEY, CDR2 SVGAGI. V lost 3 bases, J lost 1 base, and 9 bases lay in between. The CDR3 is 14 residues long. The CDR3 bases are TGTGCCAGCAGTTATGTCCAACGGAACACTGAAGCTTTCTTT. It is translated as CASSYVQRNTEAFF.

This clonotype showed up just a few times. The chain employs TRBV15 and TRBJ2-2, with 10 bases identical to TRBD2. CDR1 and CDR2 from the germline V gene are LNHNV and YYDKDF (reference sequence). The J segment lost 6 bases and the V segment lost 7 bases, leaving 5 bases of the junction unmatched. There are 14 residues in the CDR3. The CDR3 loop reads CATTPLAGPGELFF. The CDR3 DNA reads as TGTGCCACCACTCCACTAGCGGGGCCCGGGGAGCTGTTTTTT.